This T cell receptor (beta chain) was captured by sequencing in a study of cytomegalovirus exposure and HLA in healthy donors. This CDR3 region has 12 residues. Worth noting for this clone: What it binds is not known.

Study results and caveats: Cytomegalovirus status, reportedly, was diagnosed with high specificity and sensitivity by the classifier. Several of the most significant clusters appeared, in a later analysis, to be linked to common viral pathogens. According to the study, roughly 180 TCR beta chains were cytomegalovirus-associated. In vitro testing confirmed a few CMV-associated chains as specific for CMV antigens.

The PCR contained 60 Vbeta and 13 Jbeta primers. Produced via immunoSEQ multiplex PCR; TCRdb's table is partial and in-frame only. This sample has tens of thousands of clones, with around 78% found just once. The rearrangement joins TRBV21-1 to TRBJ2-1; TRBD1 was called by the table and not checked on the DNA. TRBV21-1 is designated a pseudogene. Sequenced sample: PBMCs. The sequence was obtained from a man aged 50-59 years in good health and CMV-seronegative. CDR3 amino acids: CASSPRQDEQFF. The CDR3 region has the DNA TGTGCCAGCAGCCCGCGACAGGATGAGCAGTTCTTC.